A single count supports the clone carrying this T cell receptor beta chain. This sample is part of a study of CD8 T cells in Susac syndrome. The study sequenced TCR beta in blood CD8+ and CD4+ T cells. The RNA, roughly 0.5 to 1 ug, was put through reverse transcription using random hexamers. The immunoSEQ assay covered 54 Vbeta and 13 Jbeta segments for CDR3. TCRdb re-derived calls from the immunoSEQ multiplex PCR reads in MiXCR, one entry per CDR3 protein. Among 120,000 to 150,000 distinct CDR3 sequences listed, around 95% were seen once. CDR1 is SGHTA and CDR2 is FQGTGA in the germline V gene. The junction had 3 bases not matched to a gene; V was cut back by 3 bases and J by 9 bases. The CDR3 has 13 amino acids.

This rearrangement joins TRBV7-3 to TRBJ2-3; 10 nucleotides align to TRBD2. This clonotype originated in a human donor with multiple sclerosis. Material: CD4+ T cells from PBMCs. DNA for the CDR3: TGTGCCAGCAGCTTTTCACTAGCGGGAACGCAGTATTTT. Its protein is CASSFSLAGTQYF.